One and the same sample provided the 21 T cell receptor beta chains below, sequenced in a study of blood T cell repertoires in COVID-19. Measured with immunoSEQ multiplex PCR; TCRdb has only the in-frame clones, and not every one. The profile shows 300,000 or so clones, around nine tenths of them singletons. The sequenced sample was PBMCs or T cells enriched from blood (not recorded which). These receptors were collected from a woman in her twenties or thirties who had recovered from COVID-19.

The chain has TRBV7-9 and TRBJ2-7; 8 nucleotides line up with TRBD1. Germline V gene sequence: CDR1 SEHNR, CDR2 FQNEAQ (reference sequence). V was clipped by 4 bases and J by 3 bases; unmatched bases: 20. CDR3 size: 19 residues. The CDR3 region is CASSSSGTGRIHVYYEQYF. The CDR3 DNA reads as TGTGCCAGCAGCTCCTCCGGGACAGGCCGAATTCATGTTTACTACGAGCAGTACTTC.

The V gene is TRBV4-1, the J gene TRBJ2-1, with TRBD2 matching over 14 bases. This CDR3 comprises 16 residues. Per the germline V gene, CDR1 is MGHRA and CDR2 is YSYEKL. The junction had 8 bases not matched to a gene; V was cut back by 5 bases and J by 8 bases. CDR3 nucleotides: TGCGCCAGCAGCGTGGGACTAGCGGGAGCTGTCGATGAGCAGTTCTTC. Protein: CASSVGLAGAVDEQFF.

The chain is built from TRBV9 and TRBJ2-1; D is uncertain. From germline, CDR1 is SGDLS and CDR2 YYNGEE. This CDR3 comprises 14 residues. Trimming removed 4 bases at V and 8 bases at J, with 16 bases between. In DNA, the CDR3 is TGTGCCAGCAGCCCTATCCGACAAAACGATGAGCAGTTCTTC. Protein: CASSPIRQNDEQFF.

V usage is TRBV9 and J usage is TRBJ2-1; 9 nucleotides line up with TRBD2. This CDR3 is built from 18 residues. CDR1 is SGDLS and CDR2 is YYNGEE in the germline V gene. V gave up 3 bases and J gave up 5 bases; unmatched junction bases: 15. CDR3 sequence (DNA): TGTGCCAGCAGCGCTGATAACATAGCGGGAGCACCTAACAATGAGCAGTTCTTC. Translation: CASSADNIAGAPNNEQFF.

A remark on this clone: A single base separates this from a much larger clone, so it may be a read error. Other DNA sequences of this sample code for an identical CDR3. This sequence joins TRBV2 and TRBJ1-1; weak D call: TRBD1 (5 bases). Germline CDR1 SNHLY, CDR2 FYNNEI. V was trimmed by 4 bases and J by 0 bases, leaving 6 bases between them. This CDR3 has 13 amino acids. The CDR3 reads CASSGQMNTEAFF. CDR3 DNA sequence: TGTGCCAGCAGTGGACAGATGAACACTGAAGCTTTCTTT.

This chain links TRBV23-1 with TRBJ1-3; D remains unclear. TRBV23-1 qualifies as an ORF whose function is uncertain. The V and J ends lost 7 bases and 2 bases respectively, with 18 bases between them. This CDR3 comprises 16 residues. The CDR3 here is CASINRREKAGNTIYF. CDR3 bases: TGCGCCAGCATTAATAGGAGGGAAAAGGCTGGAAACACCATATATTTT.

The chain recombines TRBV7-9 with TRBJ1-6; TRBD1 aligns across 7 bases. Per germline, CDR1 SEHNR and CDR2 FQNEAQ (reference sequence). CDR3 length equals 13 residues. V lost 4 bases to trimming and J lost 7 bases; unmatched junction nucleotides: 1. The CDR3 protein is CASSSGGNSPLHF. The CDR3 nucleotides read TGTGCCAGCAGCTCAGGGGGAAATTCACCCCTCCACTTT.

A word on this clone: Mismatch with germline at one junction end may stem from a read error. The identical CDR3 is also encoded by other nucleotide sequences in the sample. The chain links TRBV10-2 to TRBJ1-5; 10 nucleotides align to TRBD1. CDR1 is WSHSY and CDR2 is SAAADI in the germline V gene. This CDR3 spans 16 amino acids. The CDR3 bases are TGCGCCAGCAGTAAGGGACAGGGGATTAGCAACCAGCCCCAGCATTTT. Translation gives CASSKGQGISNQPQHF.

The chain joins TRBV30 to TRBJ1-2; 7 bases are shared with TRBD1. Germline values: CDR1 GTSNPN, CDR2 SVGIG (reference sequence). V lost 3 bases to trimming and J lost 0 bases; unmatched junction nucleotides: 4. This CDR3 region has 14 residues. The CDR3 region is CAWRGQHPNYGYTF. As DNA, the CDR3 is TGTGCCTGGAGGGGACAGCATCCTAACTATGGCTACACCTTC.

The J gene is TRBJ1-1, the V gene TRBV30; no clear D. The germline V and J ends were trimmed by 3 bases and 8 bases, with 10 bases remaining between them. The CDR3 length is 11 residues. Germline values: CDR1 GTSNPN, CDR2 SVGIG (reference sequence). Here the CDR3 DNA reads TGTGCCTGGAGGGGTACCGGGGAAGCTTTCTTT. This encodes CAWRGTGEAFF.

This chain uses TRBV6-5 with TRBJ1-2, with D possibly being TRBD1 (5 bases). The CDR3 extends over 13 amino acids. Trimming shortened V by 5 bases and J by 4 bases, and 11 bases separated the two germline ends. Looked up from germline, CDR1 is MNHEY and CDR2 is SVGAGI. The CDR3 DNA sequence: TGTGCCAGCAGTAACCGACAGCCCTATGGCTACACCTTC. It codes for CASSNRQPYGYTF.

J is TRBJ2-1 and V is TRBV7-2, with TRBD1 matching 10 bases. Germline V gene data show CDR1 as SGHTA and CDR2 as FQGNSA. This CDR3 has 17 amino acids. The V gene end was trimmed by 4 bases and the J gene end by 1 base; junction bases not matched to a gene: 7. The CDR3 here is CASSSQTGGGSYNEQFF. The CDR3 DNA follows: TGTGCCAGCAGCTCCCAGACAGGGGGCGGATCCTACAATGAGCAGTTCTTC. The full variable domain, rest sourced from reference TRBV7-2 and TRBJ2-1, is GAGVSQSPSNKVTEKGKDVELRCDPISGHTALYWYRQSLGQGLEFLIYFQGNSAPDKSGLPSDRFSAERTGGSVSTLTIQRTQQEDSAVYLCASSSQTGGGSYNEQFFGPGTRLTVL.

This clone was counted a single time. The chain carries TRBV27 and TRBJ1-4; D gene ambiguous. CDR1 is MNHEY, CDR2 SMNVEV, per germline (reference sequence). V was cut by 4 bases and J by 5 bases, with 14 bases left in between. There are 15 residues in the CDR3. DNA of the CDR3: TGTGCCAGCAGTTGGCGGCCAGACCTAAATGAAAAACTGTTTTTT. It is translated as CASSWRPDLNEKLFF.

The chain couples TRBV2 to TRBJ1-5; a weak D match, TRBD1 (6 bases). The CDR3 consists of 13 residues. V was trimmed by 6 bases and J by 4 bases, leaving 10 bases between them. CDR1 and CDR2 (germline): SNHLY, FYNNEI. The CDR3 sequence: CASRGGGNQPQHF. The CDR3 DNA is TGTGCCAGCAGAGGGGGGGGAAATCAGCCCCAGCATTTT.

J is TRBJ2-1 and V is TRBV28; 12 positions agree with TRBD2. This CDR3 comprises 15 residues. Germline-derived CDR1 and CDR2 are MDHEN and SYDVKM. J was trimmed by 2 bases and V by 6 bases; bases with no gene match: 2. In nucleotides, the CDR3 is TGTGCCAGCAGACCTAGCGGGAGGGCCTACAATGAGCAGTTCTTC. It is translated as CASRPSGRAYNEQFF.

J is TRBJ2-2 and V is TRBV9; TRBD2 aligns across 13 bases. Germline V CDR1 and CDR2: SGDLS, YYNGEE. CDR3 size: 16 residues. V lost 4 bases, J lost 3 bases, and 3 bases stayed unmatched. The chain's CDR3 is CASSLTSGRDTGELFF. CDR3 sequence (DNA): TGTGCCAGCAGCCTAACTAGCGGGAGGGACACCGGGGAGCTGTTTTTT.

This clone was seen only once. The chain carries TRBV28 and TRBJ2-7; D gene uncertain. Trimming took 5 bases from V and 5 from J, leaving 16 bases between them. Germline CDR1 and CDR2: MDHEN and SYDVKM. This CDR3 spans 14 amino acids. CDR3 nucleotides: TGTGCCAGCAGTCCCTCCCCCGGAGACCACGAGCAGTACTTC. It specifies CASSPSPGDHEQYF.

V usage is TRBV5-1 and J usage is TRBJ1-3; weak D call: TRBD1 (5 bases). Per the germline V gene, CDR1 is SGHRS and CDR2 is YFSETQ. This CDR3 comprises 14 residues. The V and J ends lost 4 bases and 1 base respectively, with 9 bases between them. The CDR3 DNA reads as TGCGCCAGCAGCCCGGACACGTCTGGAAACACCATATATTTT. This gives the protein CASSPDTSGNTIYF.

The chain couples TRBV29-1 to TRBJ1-2; 9 nucleotides match TRBD1. Germline V gives CDR1 SQVTM, CDR2 ANQGSEA. This CDR3 has 15 amino acids. J lost 4 bases, V lost 7 bases, and 13 bases had no gene match. The CDR3 DNA follows: TGCAGCGCCGGGACAGGGAAGGTAGAAGTCTATGGCTACACCTTC. Translated, it gives CSAGTGKVEVYGYTF.

Concerning this clone: Other DNA sequences in the same sample also yield this CDR3. The chain links TRBV28 to TRBJ1-2; no reliable D call. The germline V gene has CDR1 MDHEN and CDR2 SYDVKM. Deletions cut 2 bases from V and 0 bases from J, with 10 bases between. The CDR3 contains 15 residues. For the CDR3, the DNA is TGTGCCAGCAGTTTAGCTCAAGGAGCTAACTATGGCTACACCTTC. As protein: CASSLAQGANYGYTF.

As for this clone: The junction does not match germline at one end; this may be a read error. This chain connects TRBV24-1 to TRBJ2-2, with TRBD1 identical over 9 bases. The CDR3 has 16 amino acids. Germline CDR1 is KGHDR and CDR2 is SFDVKD. CDR3 sequence reads: CATRDSRDRDHGELFF. The CDR3 DNA is TGTGCCACCAGAGATTCTCGGGACAGGGACCACGGGGAGCTGTTTTTT.